This record covers a single T cell receptor beta chain. This record comes from a study of blood T cell repertoires in COVID-19. Whole-study context: Samples came from the United States, Italy and Spain, spanning acute and convalescent COVID-19. Sources were T cells, B-cell-depleted T cells, or PBMCs; the material itself was cDNA or gDNA.

The CDR3 is 13 amino acids. J gave up 8 bases and V 8 bases, and 6 bases lay outside the gene matches. Per the study methods: The assay estimated nucleated cells by amplifying reference gene primers. TCRdb's copy holds only in-frame clones and misses some; the assay was immunoSEQ multiplex PCR. V and J calls and clone size are as listed in that table; D and trimming were resolved from the DNA. The sample lists 150,000 to 170,000 clones; about 79% were seen once. Sequencing input: peripheral blood. The V gene is TRBV12-3 or TRBV12-4, the J gene TRBJ2-1; 10 bases align to TRBD2. The TCR was taken from a woman aged 55-70 years with acute or convalescent COVID-19. The CDR3 loop reads CASDPSGGYEQFF. CDR3 DNA sequence: TGTGCCAGCGATCCTAGCGGGGGCTATGAGCAGTTCTTC.